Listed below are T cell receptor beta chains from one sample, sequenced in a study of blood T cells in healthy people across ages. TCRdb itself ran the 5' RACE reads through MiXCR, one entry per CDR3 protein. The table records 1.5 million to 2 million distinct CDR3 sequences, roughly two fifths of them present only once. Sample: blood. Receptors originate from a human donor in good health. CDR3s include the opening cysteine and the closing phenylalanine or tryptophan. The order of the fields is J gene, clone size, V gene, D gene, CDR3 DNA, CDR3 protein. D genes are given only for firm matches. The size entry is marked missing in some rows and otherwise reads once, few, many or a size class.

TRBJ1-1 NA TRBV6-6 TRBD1 TGTGCCAGTAACCGGGACAGCAGAATGAACACTGAAGCTTTCTTT CASNRDSRMNTEAFF
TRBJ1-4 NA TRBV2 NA TGTGCCAGCAGTGAAGGCGGCCAGGCTAATGAAAAACTGTTTTTT CASSEGGQANEKLFF
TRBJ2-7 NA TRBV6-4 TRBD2 TGTGCCAGCCCTGGGCCTAGCGGGGGGGACATCTCCTACGAGCAGTACTTC CASPGPSGGDISYEQYF
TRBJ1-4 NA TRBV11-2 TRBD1 TGTGCCAGCAGCTTCGGAGGGGGACAGGGCGGCAGACTGTTTTTT CASSFGGGQGGRLFF
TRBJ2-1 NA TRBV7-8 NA TGTGCCAGCAGCTACCCCACGGAACCTTACAATGAGCAGTTCTTC CASSYPTEPYNEQFF
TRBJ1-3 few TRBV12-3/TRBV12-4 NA TGTGCCAGCAGTCCTCCGTGGGCCCGTAACACCATATATTTT CASSPPWARNTIYF
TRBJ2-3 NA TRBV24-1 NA TGTGCCACCAGCGATCCCTCCCCGCGCTTCGGGGATACGCAGTATTTT CATSDPSPRFGDTQYF
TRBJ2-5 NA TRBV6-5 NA TGTGCCAGCAGTTACTTGAGACAGGAGTCCGGGCGGGAAGAGACCCAGTACTTC CASSYLRQESGREETQYF
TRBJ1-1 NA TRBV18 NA TGTGCCAGCTCACCACCTACGGGGGGGAACACTGAAGCTTTCTTT CASSPPTGGNTEAFF
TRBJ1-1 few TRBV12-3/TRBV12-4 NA TGTGCCAGCAGTTTAGGGATCTTTACCGCGGGAGGAGCTTTCTTT CASSLGIFTAGGAFF